These T cell receptor beta chains were read from a single sample in a study of identical twins. TCRdb ran MiXCR on the 5' RACE reads and lists one entry per CDR3 protein. The data show around 680,000 distinct CDR3 sequences, 8.6% seen once. These data also formed part of another study, on yellow fever vaccine responses in identical twins.

The sequencing sample was made of PBMCs. The receptor set was obtained from a woman aged 18-29 years in good health. Both conserved end residues are part of each CDR3. Some rows have no size entry. The others give once, few or many, or a class for an expanded clone.

CDR3aa | abundance | v_gene
CASSQLGGAGELFF | many | TRBV5-5
CASSTRTDYGYTF | few | TRBV12-3/TRBV12-4
CASNHPGQGRTEAFF | . | TRBV12-3/TRBV12-4
CASSRETGDYYNEQFF | few | TRBV9
CATSRENRASHEQYF | few | TRBV15
CASSQDPGLSYEQYF | many | TRBV4-1
CASSYTGQGRYF | . | TRBV6-6
CATDRAGVGANVLTF | . | TRBV28
CSARVPGAYEQYF | . | TRBV20-1
CSARVGLGVSGGQGDTQYF | . | TRBV20-1
CASGAGGYNEQFF | . | TRBV7-3
CATSREDSSSGANVLTF | few | TRBV15
CASSLSDQETQYF | . | TRBV28
CASRGRTAPYEQYF | many | TRBV28
CASSLWLAGDNEQFF | few | TRBV5-1
CASSGSSYEQYF | many | TRBV27
CASSLEGSGGSTDTQYF | many | TRBV11-2
CASSLGWYGSNQPQHF | . | TRBV7-2
CASSSGPLGEQYF | . | TRBV7-9
CSVAKGGQLGETQYF | many | TRBV29-1
CASSELAGAYNEQFF | . | TRBV2
CASSIGQMKGTQYF | . | TRBV6-2/TRBV6-3
CASSSPPDLVYNEQFF | few | TRBV7-9
CSAIAVVAGGLGETQYF | . | TRBV20-1
CASSQRLGSTDTQYF | . | TRBV3-1
CASSLGLLSGSHEQYF | many | TRBV5-5
CSVEDLPADLTTDTQYF | . | TRBV29-1
CASSPQHASTDTQYF | few | TRBV28
CSAVRDSSGSYEQYF | . | TRBV20-1
CASRVLEGNEQFF | . | TRBV7-8
CASRHRTVRGSTDTQYF | few | TRBV6-1
CASSSLGQVQETQYF | many | TRBV9
CASSATGAGAEAFF | . | TRBV7-3
CASSRGSGLAEAFF | . | TRBV7-2
CSARRTGFEQYF | . | TRBV20-1
CASSLRQGGTPPLYNEQFF | few | TRBV5-1
CATSELTDTQYF | many | TRBV15
CAISGLAGADTQYF | . | TRBV10-3
CASRPGLAGVPTGELFF | few | TRBV7-2
CAWSLDPRSYEQYF | . | TRBV30